This TCR beta chain was obtained from a study of T-cell memory formation after mild COVID-19. Study results and caveats: The main location of contracting CD4+ clones was CM and EM, and that of contracting CD8+ clones was EMRA. Pre-infection memory showed some responding clones, and this suggested that cross-reactive memory joined.

CDR1 and CDR2 from the germline V gene are SGDLS and YYNGEE. Trimming shortened V by 0 bases and J by 2 bases, and 11 bases separated the two germline ends. This CDR3 comprises 15 residues. TCR alpha and TCR beta cDNA libraries carrying sample barcodes and UMIs came from 5'RACE with constant-segment primers. Via MiXCR, TCRdb re-called the 5' RACE reads, giving one row per CDR3 protein. The table has around 200,000 distinct CDR3 sequences, 10% to 13% seen once. Remarks on this clonotype: What it binds is not known.

The rearrangement links TRBV9 to TRBJ1-1; D remains unclear. This receptor was identified in a man younger than 35 who had mild COVID-19 (a few samples of this study predate the infection). Cell type and time point are not known. The sample consisted of PBMCs or a T cell subset sorted from them (not recorded which). The CDR3 nucleotides read TGTGCCAGCAGCGTAGAGGCTCATCCAAACACTGAAGCTTTCTTT. It is translated as CASSVEAHPNTEAFF.